The subject of this entry is one TCR beta chain. The sample originates from a study of T cells in Graves' hyperthyroidism and ophthalmopathy. The study left out patients who had uncontrolled infection, other autoimmune disease, pregnancy or lactation. The CDR3 length is 14 residues. CDR1 is SGHTA and CDR2 is FQGNSA in the germline V gene. With 7 bases clipped from V and 9 bases from J, the junction kept 8 bases outside the gene matches. Amplification of TCR beta CDR3 regions was performed using RNA transcripts as template. Initially, a first-round RT-PCR of the TCR CDR3 employed the HTBI primer set. TCRdb reprocessed the multiplex PCR reads with MiXCR, giving one entry per CDR3 protein. Of roughly 500,000 distinct CDR3 sequences in the sample, approximately 44% were seen once.

This sequence joins TRBV7-2 and TRBJ2-1; TRBD1 agrees at 11 bases. This clonotype was sampled from an adult woman with Graves' disease, either hyperthyroidism or ophthalmopathy (not recorded which). Sequencing used peripheral blood or thyroid tissue (not recorded which). This CDR3 reads CASTSRDRGIEQFF. CDR3 bases: TGTGCCAGCACCAGCCGGGACAGGGGGATTGAGCAGTTCTTC.